This T cell receptor beta chain originates from a study of T cells in Graves' hyperthyroidism and ophthalmopathy. This clonotype has at least ten counts. Its antigen is as yet unknown. The CDR3 loop spans 16 amino acids. Study-level points and caveats: Blood also showed most of the thyroid clonotypes that were expanded above 0.001.

RNA transcripts gave rise to amplified TCR beta CDR3 regions. An initial round of RT-PCR targeting the TCR CDR3 relied on the HTBI primer set. TCRdb used MiXCR to reprocess the multiplex PCR reads, holding one entry per CDR3 protein. The sample records 500,000 to 650,000 distinct CDR3 sequences, about 14% being singletons. For ophthalmopathy patients, the Clinical Activity Score was at least 3 and the NOSPECS grade at least 4; duration was under 3 months. Exclusions: uncontrolled infection, other autoimmune disease, pregnancy, lactation. The receptor comes from a woman aged 45 to 65 with Graves' ophthalmopathy. This sequence joins TRBV3-2 and TRBJ2-1; the table's TRBD2 call for D was not verified on the DNA. TRBV3-2 is an annotated pseudogene. Source material: blood. The CDR3: CASSQIAGGPKNEQFF. CDR3 nucleotide sequence: TGTGCCAGCAGCCAGATAGCGGGAGGGCCGAAAAATGAGCAGTTCTTC.